These T cell receptor beta chains were read from a single sample in a study of T cell responses to AZD1222 COVID-19 vaccine. TCRdb's table, derived via immunoSEQ multiplex PCR, lists solely in-frame clones and lacks some. The table shows over 140,000 clones, with 85% to 95% occurring only once. Sequenced material: peripheral blood, taken 28 days after the second AZD1222 dose. These receptors were obtained from an adult who received the AZD1222 COVID-19 vaccine. Both conserved end residues are part of each CDR3. A D gene is named only where the DNA matches it firmly. Clone sizes are given selectively: once, few, many, or a class where the clone is expanded.

D gene: NA; J gene: TRBJ2-7; V gene: TRBV6-5; clone size: few; CDR3 DNA: TGTGCCAGCAGGCGAAGGGGTGGGTCGTACGAGCAGTACTTC; CDR3 protein: CASRRRGGSYEQYF
D gene: NA; J gene: TRBJ1-4; V gene: TRBV6-6; clone size: NA; CDR3 DNA: TGTGCCAGCAGTTACTTTGAGAGAACTAATGAAAAACTGTTTTTT; CDR3 protein: CASSYFERTNEKLFF
D gene: TRBD2; J gene: TRBJ2-3; V gene: TRBV7-2; clone size: NA; CDR3 DNA: TGTGCCAGCAGAACCGGGAGGACTAGCACAGATACGCAGTATTTT; CDR3 protein: CASRTGRTSTDTQYF
D gene: TRBD1; J gene: TRBJ2-5; V gene: TRBV5-6; clone size: once; CDR3 DNA: TGTGCCAGCAGGGGTTTCAGGGGGCAAGAGACCCAGTACTTC; CDR3 protein: CASRGFRGQETQYF
D gene: TRBD1; J gene: TRBJ1-4; V gene: TRBV6-5; clone size: NA; CDR3 DNA: TGTGCCAGCAGCCTGGACAGGGGAATTGAAAAACTGTTTTTT; CDR3 protein: CASSLDRGIEKLFF
D gene: TRBD1; J gene: TRBJ2-2; V gene: TRBV7-8; clone size: NA; CDR3 DNA: TGTGCCAGCAGCGTACAGGGGGCCACCGGGGAGCTGTTTTTT; CDR3 protein: CASSVQGATGELFF
D gene: TRBD2; J gene: TRBJ2-1; V gene: TRBV19; clone size: NA; CDR3 DNA: TGTGCCAGTAGTCCCCGGACTAGCGGGAGGCGCCGGAGCTCCTACAATGAGCAGTTCTTC; CDR3 protein: CASSPRTSGRRRSSYNEQFF
D gene: NA; J gene: TRBJ1-1; V gene: TRBV18; clone size: NA; CDR3 DNA: TGTGCCAGCTCTCTCCAGGCAGTTCAAGTTGAAGCTTTCTTT; CDR3 protein: CASSLQAVQVEAFF
D gene: TRBD1; J gene: TRBJ1-1; V gene: TRBV2; clone size: NA; CDR3 DNA: TGTGCCAGTGGACAGGGGTACACTGAAGCTTTCTTT; CDR3 protein: CASGQGYTEAFF
D gene: TRBD2; J gene: TRBJ2-1; V gene: TRBV28; clone size: NA; CDR3 DNA: TGTGCCAGCAGTGAACTAGCGGGATACAATGAGCAGTTCTTC; CDR3 protein: CASSELAGYNEQFF
D gene: NA; J gene: TRBJ1-6; V gene: TRBV7-2; clone size: NA; CDR3 DNA: TGTGCCAGCAGCTTAATGGGCAGGGATAATTCACCCCTCCACTTT; CDR3 protein: CASSLMGRDNSPLHF
D gene: NA; J gene: TRBJ1-2; V gene: TRBV5-4; clone size: NA; CDR3 DNA: TGTGCCAGCAGCTTGCTTTCCGGGGCGGGTGGCTACACCTTC; CDR3 protein: CASSLLSGAGGYTF
D gene: NA; J gene: TRBJ1-2; V gene: TRBV19; clone size: NA; CDR3 DNA: TGTGCCAGTAGTATAGGCGACGGGGTTGCGGGGGGCTACACCTTC; CDR3 protein: CASSIGDGVAGGYTF
D gene: TRBD2; J gene: TRBJ2-1; V gene: TRBV7-9; clone size: NA; CDR3 DNA: TGTGCCAGCAGCTCTCCTAGCGGGCACCTATCCTACAATGAGCAGTTCTTC; CDR3 protein: CASSSPSGHLSYNEQFF
D gene: NA; J gene: TRBJ1-3; V gene: TRBV9; clone size: NA; CDR3 DNA: TGTGCCAGCAGCCCTCAACCTGGAAACACCATATATTTT; CDR3 protein: CASSPQPGNTIYF
D gene: NA; J gene: TRBJ1-1; V gene: TRBV7-2; clone size: NA; CDR3 DNA: TGTGCCAGCAGCTTACTTAGGAACACTGAAGCTTTCTTT; CDR3 protein: CASSLLRNTEAFF
D gene: NA; J gene: TRBJ1-2; V gene: TRBV5-1; clone size: NA; CDR3 DNA: TGCGCCAGCAGCGGGAGGACAGCCCGGGGGGATGGCTACACCTTC; CDR3 protein: CASSGRTARGDGYTF
D gene: TRBD2; J gene: TRBJ2-7; V gene: TRBV18; clone size: NA; CDR3 DNA: TGTGCCAGCTCACCAGACGGGGCCCTGAGCGGGAGACGTGACTTC; CDR3 protein: CASSPDGALSGRRDF
D gene: NA; J gene: TRBJ2-2; V gene: TRBV27; clone size: NA; CDR3 DNA: TGTGCCAGCAGTCGCAGGTCCAATAGGGCCGGGGAGCTGTTTTTT; CDR3 protein: CASSRRSNRAGELFF
D gene: TRBD1; J gene: TRBJ1-2; V gene: TRBV2; clone size: NA; CDR3 DNA: TGTGCCAGCAGTGATCAGGGGGCGGACTATGGCTACACCTTC; CDR3 protein: CASSDQGADYGYTF
D gene: NA; J gene: TRBJ1-6; V gene: TRBV28; clone size: once; CDR3 DNA: TGTGCCAGCCTGGTCGGCAATTCACCCCTCCACTTT; CDR3 protein: CASLVGNSPLHF
D gene: NA; J gene: TRBJ1-1; V gene: TRBV14; clone size: NA; CDR3 DNA: TGTGCCAGCAGCCAAGCTCGGGGTTCCAACACTGAAGCTTTCTTT; CDR3 protein: CASSQARGSNTEAFF
D gene: NA; J gene: TRBJ1-1; V gene: TRBV6-5; clone size: NA; CDR3 DNA: TGTGCCAGCAGTTACAGGTGGAACACTGAAGCTTTCTTT; CDR3 protein: CASSYRWNTEAFF
D gene: NA; J gene: TRBJ1-1; V gene: TRBV5-1; clone size: NA; CDR3 DNA: TGCGCCAGCAGCTTGGGCCCCGGGCAGTACCCTTTCTTT; CDR3 protein: CASSLGPGQYPFF
D gene: NA; J gene: TRBJ2-3; V gene: TRBV2; clone size: NA; CDR3 DNA: TGTGCCAGCAGTGAACCTCAGCTTGACATAGATACGCAGTATTTT; CDR3 protein: CASSEPQLDIDTQYF
D gene: TRBD1; J gene: TRBJ2-7; V gene: TRBV3-1/TRBV3-2; clone size: NA; CDR3 DNA: TGTGCCAGCAGCCCCGGGACAGGCAAAAACTACGAGCAGTACTTC; CDR3 protein: CASSPGTGKNYEQYF
D gene: NA; J gene: TRBJ2-2; V gene: TRBV6-4; clone size: NA; CDR3 DNA: TGTGCCAGCAGTGACTCGAGTAGCGGAAGCACCGGGGAGCTGTTTTTT; CDR3 protein: CASSDSSSGSTGELFF
D gene: NA; J gene: TRBJ1-2; V gene: TRBV9; clone size: NA; CDR3 DNA: TGTGCCAGCAGCGCACGGGCCTCAGCGGGGTTCTATGGCTACACCTTC; CDR3 protein: CASSARASAGFYGYTF
D gene: NA; J gene: TRBJ1-1; V gene: TRBV18; clone size: NA; CDR3 DNA: TGTGCCAGCTCCCCAGGGACGAACACTGAAGCTTTCTTT; CDR3 protein: CASSPGTNTEAFF
D gene: TRBD2; J gene: TRBJ2-1; V gene: TRBV25-1; clone size: NA; CDR3 DNA: TGTGCCAGCAGTGAAAGGGGACTAGCGGGAGTGGGTCATGAGCAGTTCTTC; CDR3 protein: CASSERGLAGVGHEQFF
D gene: NA; J gene: TRBJ2-2; V gene: TRBV14; clone size: NA; CDR3 DNA: TGTGCCAGCAGCCAAGAACTATCGGGCACCGGGGAGCTGTTTTTT; CDR3 protein: CASSQELSGTGELFF
D gene: NA; J gene: TRBJ1-2; V gene: TRBV11-2; clone size: NA; CDR3 DNA: TGTGCCAGCAGCCCTTCAAGCGGGGGGGCCTATGGCTACACCTTC; CDR3 protein: CASSPSSGGAYGYTF
D gene: NA; J gene: TRBJ2-3; V gene: TRBV5-1; clone size: NA; CDR3 DNA: TGCGCCACCAGGGGGGGGAGCACAGATACGCAGTATTTT; CDR3 protein: CATRGGSTDTQYF
D gene: NA; J gene: TRBJ2-1; V gene: TRBV10-2; clone size: NA; CDR3 DNA: TGCGCCAGCAGTGAGTGGTCCTCGCTCTCCTACAATGAGCAGTTCTTC; CDR3 protein: CASSEWSSLSYNEQFF
D gene: TRBD1; J gene: TRBJ2-2; V gene: TRBV9; clone size: once; CDR3 DNA: TGTGCCAGCAGCGGCGGACAGGGGGCCAACACCGGGGAGCTGTTTTTT; CDR3 protein: CASSGGQGANTGELFF
D gene: NA; J gene: TRBJ2-3; V gene: TRBV19; clone size: NA; CDR3 DNA: TGTGCCAGTGGGAATTGGAATACGCAGTATTTT; CDR3 protein: CASGNWNTQYF
D gene: TRBD1; J gene: TRBJ2-6; V gene: TRBV4-1; clone size: NA; CDR3 DNA: TGCGCCAGCAGCCAAGGTCCCGGCCAGGGGGTCTCTGGGGCCAACGTCCTGACTTTC; CDR3 protein: CASSQGPGQGVSGANVLTF
D gene: TRBD2; J gene: TRBJ2-1; V gene: TRBV7-9; clone size: NA; CDR3 DNA: TGTGCCAGCAGCCTGGGGAGGGACTGGGACAATGAGCAGTTCTTC; CDR3 protein: CASSLGRDWDNEQFF
D gene: NA; J gene: TRBJ2-1; V gene: TRBV19; clone size: NA; CDR3 DNA: TGTGCCAGTAGTATGGGGGGAAGACTTGGTGGTTGGGATGAGCAGTTCTTC; CDR3 protein: CASSMGGRLGGWDEQFF